A selection of T cell receptor beta chains follows, all from one sample in a study of graft-versus-host responses after intestinal transplantation. What these receptors recognize is not known. TCRdb keeps only in-frame clones here, not all; method: immunoSEQ multiplex PCR. The sample holds about 120,000 clones, 90% to 95% seen once. This specimen was unstimulated CD8+ T cells sorted from spleen or lymph node cells, taken before intestinal transplant. Every receptor here comes from a human donor who received an intestinal transplant. The CDR3 runs from the conserved cysteine through the conserved F or W. D genes are given only for firm matches. Only some rows state a clone size, as once, few, many or a class for expanded clones.

V: TRBV6-1; D: TRBD1; J: TRBJ2-7; length: 14; size: NA; CDR3: CASSEADRGYEQYF; DNA: TGTGCCAGCAGTGAAGCGGACAGGGGTTACGAGCAGTACTTC
V: TRBV9; D: NA; J: TRBJ2-7; length: 15; size: NA; CDR3: CASSGYRDFSYEQYF; DNA: TGTGCCAGCAGCGGATACCGGGACTTCTCCTACGAGCAGTACTTC
V: TRBV19; D: TRBD2; J: TRBJ2-1; length: 15; size: NA; CDR3: CASSKGLPSYNEQFF; DNA: TGTGCCAGTAGTAAGGGACTACCGTCCTACAATGAGCAGTTCTTC
V: TRBV10-3; D: NA; J: TRBJ2-7; length: 12; size: once; CDR3: CAISQLAYEQYF; DNA: TGTGCCATCAGTCAATTGGCCTACGAGCAGTACTTC
V: TRBV11-3; D: NA; J: TRBJ2-1; length: 13; size: NA; CDR3: CASSLPPSDEQFF; DNA: TGTGCCAGCAGCCTACCTCCGTCGGATGAGCAGTTCTTC
V: TRBV27; D: TRBD1; J: TRBJ1-2; length: 16; size: NA; CDR3: CASSLSPGQLFYGYTF; DNA: TGTGCCAGCAGTTTATCTCCGGGACAGTTGTTCTATGGCTACACCTTC
V: TRBV27; D: NA; J: TRBJ2-5; length: 16; size: NA; CDR3: CASSVRTASYGETQYF; DNA: TGTGCCAGCAGTGTAAGGACAGCTTCTTATGGAGAGACCCAGTACTTC
V: TRBV27; D: TRBD1; J: TRBJ2-7; length: 13; size: NA; CDR3: CASSQGQGYEQYF; DNA: TGTGCCAGCAGCCAGGGACAGGGCTACGAGCAGTACTTC
V: TRBV19; D: TRBD1; J: TRBJ2-7; length: 15; size: NA; CDR3: CASSSRTGLSYEQYF; DNA: TGTGCCAGTAGTTCCCGGACAGGCTTGAGCTACGAGCAGTACTTC
V: TRBV4-3; D: NA; J: TRBJ2-5; length: 13; size: NA; CDR3: CASSQDSRETQYF; DNA: TGCGCCAGCAGCCAAGATAGCAGAGAGACCCAGTACTTC
V: TRBV9; D: TRBD1; J: TRBJ2-3; length: 14; size: NA; CDR3: CASTGQGGTDTQYF; DNA: TGTGCCAGCACTGGACAGGGGGGCACAGATACGCAGTATTTT
V: TRBV7-6; D: TRBD2; J: TRBJ2-1; length: 18; size: NA; CDR3: CASSFLTSGQPSYNEQFF; DNA: TGTGCCAGCAGCTTCCTAACTAGCGGCCAACCCTCCTACAATGAGCAGTTCTTC
V: TRBV13; D: TRBD1; J: TRBJ2-1; length: 15; size: NA; CDR3: CASSSRDRGGNEQFF; DNA: TGTGCCAGCAGCTCGCGGGACAGGGGTGGTAATGAGCAGTTCTTC
V: TRBV11-1; D: TRBD1; J: TRBJ2-7; length: 16; size: NA; CDR3: CASSLRTGEITYEQYF; DNA: TGTGCCAGCAGCCTAAGGACAGGGGAGATCACCTACGAGCAGTACTTC
V: TRBV30; D: NA; J: TRBJ2-7; length: 13; size: NA; CDR3: CAWKPLRGYEQYF; DNA: TGTGCCTGGAAGCCCCTTCGGGGGTACGAGCAGTACTTC
V: TRBV5-1; D: NA; J: TRBJ1-3; length: 17; size: NA; CDR3: CASSLDAPARRGNTIYF; DNA: TGCGCCAGCAGCTTGGATGCTCCAGCTCGGAGGGGAAACACCATATATTTT
V: TRBV2; D: NA; J: TRBJ2-7; length: 15; size: NA; CDR3: CASSESLARPNEQYF; DNA: TGTGCCAGCAGTGAATCGCTAGCGAGGCCCAACGAGCAGTACTTC
V: TRBV5-1; D: TRBD1; J: TRBJ2-3; length: 18; size: NA; CDR3: CASTLTLQTGGKTDTQYF; DNA: TGCGCCAGCACCTTGACCCTCCAAACAGGGGGAAAGACAGATACGCAGTATTTT
V: TRBV11-1; D: TRBD1; J: TRBJ2-5; length: 16; size: NA; CDR3: CASSPFGGQGEETQYF; DNA: TGTGCCAGCAGCCCCTTTGGTGGACAGGGCGAAGAGACCCAGTACTTC
V: TRBV7-5; D: NA; J: TRBJ1-2; length: 21; size: NA; CDR3: CVRSLDPCDWYSLTHNYGYTF; DNA: TGTGTCAGAAGCTTGGACCCCTGTGACTGGTACTCTCTGACTCACAACTATGGCTACACCTTC
V: TRBV18; D: TRBD1; J: TRBJ1-5; length: 14; size: NA; CDR3: CASSNGQGNQPQHF; DNA: TGTGCCAGCTCAAACGGACAGGGCAATCAGCCCCAGCATTTT
V: TRBV7-6; D: TRBD1; J: TRBJ2-7; length: 14; size: NA; CDR3: CASSFRQGDYEQYF; DNA: TGTGCCAGCAGCTTCCGACAGGGAGACTACGAGCAGTACTTC